The rows below give T cell receptor beta chains drawn from one sample of a study of blood T cell repertoires in COVID-19. TCRdb's copy holds only in-frame clones and misses some; the assay was immunoSEQ multiplex PCR. The profile shows about 260,000 clones, 70% to 90% of them singletons. The specimen sequenced was PBMCs or T cells enriched from blood (not recorded which). The source is a middle-aged man who had been exposed to COVID-19. The CDR3 runs from the conserved cysteine through the conserved F or W. A D gene is named only where the DNA matches it firmly. A row's size may be missing; if present it is once, few, many or a size class.

>TRBJ1-6|TRBV28|TRBD1|-
CATAGGNNSPLHF
TGTGCCACCGCAGGGGGGAATAATTCACCCCTCCACTTT
>TRBJ1-6|TRBV7-6|TRBD1|-
CASSPDRLNNSPLHF
TGTGCCAGCAGCCCGGACAGGTTAAATAATTCACCCCTCCACTTT
>TRBJ2-5|TRBV29-1|-|-
CSGSLLGGVTQYF
TGCAGCGGCTCCCTCCTTGGCGGTGTGACCCAGTACTTC
>TRBJ2-1|TRBV6-1|-|-
CASSEAQAPYNEQFF
TGTGCCAGCAGTGAAGCGCAAGCGCCCTACAATGAGCAGTTCTTC
>TRBJ2-4|TRBV28|-|once
CASRKLDRPGNIQYF
TGTGCCAGCAGGAAGCTTGACAGGCCCGGAAACATTCAGTACTTC
>TRBJ2-1|TRBV7-3|TRBD1|-
CASSLSGTGWNEQFF
TGTGCCAGCAGCTTAAGCGGGACAGGGTGGAATGAGCAGTTCTTC
>TRBJ2-3|TRBV7-2|TRBD2|-
CASSLQVAGGDTQYF
TGTGCCAGCAGCTTACAGGTAGCGGGGGGAGATACGCAGTATTTT
>TRBJ2-7|TRBV19|-|few
CASSIGARGDPYQQYF
TGTGCCAGTAGTATAGGGGCCAGGGGTGATCCCTACCAGCAGTACTTC
>TRBJ2-3|TRBV11-2|-|once
CASSFRVNTDTQYF
TGTGCCAGCAGCTTTCGGGTCAATACAGATACGCAGTATTTT
>TRBJ2-7|TRBV15|-|-
CATSRGRVSYEQYF
TGTGCCACCAGCAGAGGCAGGGTATCCTACGAGCAGTACTTC
>TRBJ2-2|TRBV19|TRBD2|-
CASSPGLAGELGELFF
TGTGCCAGTAGTCCAGGACTAGCGGGAGAACTCGGGGAGCTGTTTTTT
>TRBJ1-5|TRBV6-2/TRBV6-3|-|-
CASSRRGAVLGNQPQHF
TGTGCCAGCAGTAGGAGAGGCGCAGTCCTAGGCAATCAGCCCCAGCATTTT
>TRBJ2-1|TRBV13|-|-
CASRYRTLSYNEQFF
TGTGCCAGCCGTTATCGGACACTTTCCTACAATGAGCAGTTCTTC
>TRBJ1-2|TRBV6-5|-|-
CASSYTGPNYGYTF
TGTGCCAGCAGTTACACAGGTCCTAACTATGGCTACACCTTC
>TRBJ2-7|TRBV5-1|-|-
CASSPGTGTSPEQYF
TGCGCCAGCAGCCCCGGGACTGGAACTTCACCCGAGCAGTACTTC
>TRBJ1-6|TRBV5-1|TRBD1|once
CASSLSQGEYDSPLHF
TGCGCCAGCAGCTTGAGTCAGGGGGAATATGATTCACCCCTCCACTTT
>TRBJ1-6|TRBV7-9|-|-
CASKRPTDNSPLHF
TGTGCCAGCAAGCGACCGACTGATAATTCACCCCTCCACTTT
>TRBJ1-2|TRBV11-1|-|-
CASSFNNRDGYTF
TGTGCCAGCAGCTTCAACAACAGGGATGGCTACACCTTC
>TRBJ1-5|TRBV15|-|once
CATSRGGDRFGNQPQHF
TGTGCCACCAGCAGAGGAGGCGACCGATTTGGGAATCAGCCCCAGCATTTT
>TRBJ2-2|TRBV18|-|few
CASSPGTKRDTGELFF
TGTGCCAGCTCACCGGGGACAAAACGGGACACCGGGGAGCTGTTTTTT
>TRBJ1-2|TRBV4-1|-|-
CASSQRRNSNYGYTF
TGCGCCAGCAGCCAAAGAAGGAACAGCAACTATGGCTACACCTTC
>TRBJ1-1|TRBV7-2|TRBD1|few
CASSSTGTYTFEAFF
TGTGCCAGCAGCTCGACAGGGACCTACACGTTTGAAGCTTTCTTT
>TRBJ1-2|TRBV11-2|-|-
CASSTRGLYGYTF
TGTGCCAGCAGCACAAGAGGGCTATACGGCTACACCTTC
>TRBJ2-5|TRBV24-1|-|-
CATSDLTTQETQYF
TGTGCCACCAGTGATTTGACAACACAAGAGACCCAGTACTTC
>TRBJ2-5|TRBV24-1|TRBD2|-
CATSDPGLAGAQETQYF
TGTGCCACCAGTGATCCCGGACTAGCGGGGGCCCAAGAGACCCAGTACTTC
>TRBJ1-5|TRBV5-5|-|-
CASSLRTGREDQPQHF
TGTGCCAGCAGCTTGAGGACTGGCAGGGAGGATCAGCCCCAGCATTTT
>TRBJ1-2|TRBV12-3/TRBV12-4|TRBD1|-
CASSLGQAHGYTF
TGTGCCAGCAGTTTGGGACAGGCCCATGGCTACACCTTC
>TRBJ2-7|TRBV11-2|-|-
CASSLRGSLYEQYF
TGTGCCAGCAGCTTACGGGGGAGTCTCTACGAGCAGTACTTC
>TRBJ1-3|TRBV19|TRBD1|-
CASIDRGSGNTIYF
TGTGCCAGTATTGACAGGGGCTCTGGAAACACCATATATTTT